This TCR beta chain was retrieved from a study of cytomegalovirus exposure and HLA in healthy donors. Findings and caveats of the study: Productive status was seen about 90% or about 30% of the time for most TCR beta V segments in an earlier analysis. Near-uniform donor sequencing depth was presumed by presence/absence analyses. Among TCR beta chains of equal frequency, HLA-associated ones were more clonally expanded in a later analysis.

About this clone: Its antigen is currently unknown.

The length of the CDR3 is 14 residues. Unmatched junction bases numbered 11, after V lost 5 bases and J lost 11 bases. The germline CDR1 and CDR2 sequences are SGHRS and YFSETQ. It was with 60 Vbeta and 13 Jbeta primers that the PCR ran. Produced via immunoSEQ multiplex PCR; TCRdb's table is partial and in-frame only. This table has fewer than 350,000 clones, about 90% appearing once. Material for sequencing was PBMCs. The origin of this receptor is a young woman in good health and CMV-seronegative. The V gene is TRBV5-1, the J gene TRBJ1-5; 9 nucleotides match TRBD1. The CDR3 reads CASSPGTGLGTQHF. The CDR3 DNA follows: TGCGCCAGCAGTCCCGGGACAGGGCTCGGAACCCAGCATTTT.